The 29 T cell receptor beta chains in this list originate from one sample, sequenced in a study of T cell responses to AZD1222 COVID-19 vaccine. The table came from immunoSEQ multiplex PCR; TCRdb's copy has only in-frame clones and leaves some out. The sample holds 150,000 to 200,000 clones, about 90% seen once. The specimen comprised peripheral blood, sampled 28 days after the second AZD1222 dose. The receptors here all came from an adult who received the AZD1222 COVID-19 vaccine.

The chain employs TRBV24-1 and TRBJ2-1, with TRBD2 identical over 7 bases. Germline V gene sequence: CDR1 KGHDR, CDR2 SFDVKD. V lost 9 bases, J lost 7 bases, and 11 bases stayed unmatched. The CDR3 loop spans 14 amino acids. The chain's CDR3 is CATDAGGSSNEQFF. The CDR3 region has the DNA TGTGCCACCGACGCGGGCGGGAGTAGTAATGAGCAGTTCTTC.

The V gene is TRBV10-1, the J gene TRBJ2-7, with TRBD2 as a possible D gene (6 bases). This CDR3 spans 15 amino acids. Trimming pared 0 bases from V and 6 bases from J, leaving 15 bases between. CDR1 and CDR2 (germline): WNHNN, SYGVQD (reference sequence). In DNA, the CDR3 is TGCGCCAGCAGTGAGTCCGGAGGGACCACGAGCGAGCAGTACTTC. The encoded protein is CASSESGGTTSEQYF.

The chain joins TRBV7-9 to TRBJ2-5; 7 bases match TRBD1. The CDR3 totals 14 residues. The germline V gene has CDR1 SEHNR and CDR2 FQNEAQ (reference sequence). V shed 5 bases and J 4 bases; nucleotides not matched to a gene: 7. The CDR3 nucleotides read TGTGCCAGCAGCGCAGACAGGGCCCCAGAGACCCAGTACTTC. Protein sequence: CASSADRAPETQYF.

This rearrangement joins TRBV30 to TRBJ1-2; D possibly corresponds to TRBD1 (5 bases). The germline V and J ends were trimmed by 3 bases and 8 bases, with 16 bases remaining between them. This CDR3 region has 13 residues. CDR1 is GTSNPN and CDR2 is SVGIG in the germline V gene (reference sequence). The CDR3 sequence: CAWRQPPGMGYTF. In DNA form, the CDR3 reads TGTGCCTGGAGACAGCCCCCAGGGATGGGCTACACCTTC.

The rearrangement uses TRBV10-2 and TRBJ1-6, with 8 nucleotides matching TRBD1. Trimming removed 2 bases from V and 0 bases from J; junction bases left unmatched: 9. Germline V lookup: CDR1 WSHSY, CDR2 SAAADI. The CDR3 extends over 19 amino acids. The CDR3: CASSETQGDRSSYNSPLHF. CDR3 bases: TGCGCCAGCAGTGAGACACAGGGGGATAGGAGCTCCTATAATTCACCCCTCCACTTT.

This chain uses TRBV18 with TRBJ2-3, with 10 positions matching TRBD1. Germline assignment: CDR1 KGHSH and CDR2 LQKENI. The CDR3 runs 15 residues. V shed 5 bases, J shed 5 bases, and the junction held 7 bases outside the gene matches. The CDR3 here is CASSDRGRAGDTQYF. The CDR3 bases are TGTGCCAGCTCAGACAGGGGGCGGGCTGGAGATACGCAGTATTTT.

This chain links TRBV2 with TRBJ1-5; 8 bases align to TRBD1. This CDR3 spans 15 amino acids. From germline, CDR1 is SNHLY and CDR2 FYNNEI. The ends lost 4 bases at V and 4 bases at J; junction bases unmatched: 6. This CDR3 reads CASSADRVGNQPQHF. The CDR3, as DNA: TGTGCCAGCAGTGCGGACAGGGTGGGGAATCAGCCCCAGCATTTT.

This clone was observed once. V gene TRBV27 combines with J gene TRBJ2-7, with D possibly being TRBD2 (6 bases). The CDR3 covers 15 residues. Trimming stripped 1 base from V and 2 bases from J, with 12 bases between. CDR1 and CDR2 (germline): MNHEY, SMNVEV (reference sequence). DNA for the CDR3: TGTGCCAGCAGTTTATGGGGAGGACGGCCCTACGAGCAGTACTTC. It yields the protein CASSLWGGRPYEQYF.

The V gene is TRBV18, the J gene TRBJ1-2; 12 positions match TRBD1. The CDR3 is made up of 15 amino acids. Germline values: CDR1 KGHSH, CDR2 LQKENI. Trimming cost V 2 bases and J 8 bases; bases outside gene matches: 6. Here the CDR3 reads CASSPTGQGAGGYTF. The CDR3 bases are TGTGCCAGCTCACCAACGGGACAGGGGGCAGGCGGCTACACCTTC.

The chain joins TRBV27 to TRBJ1-6, with D uncertain. V lost 5 bases and J 10 bases, leaving 21 bases between the germline ends. CDR1 and CDR2 (germline): MNHEY, SMNVEV (reference sequence). CDR3 length: 16 residues. CDR3 region: CASSRVGLAGGSPLHF. Written as DNA, the CDR3 is TGTGCCAGCAGTCGCGTTGGGCTGGCTGGAGGGTCACCCCTCCACTTT.

This clone was seen only once. This rearrangement joins TRBV28 to TRBJ2-2; TRBD1 might be the D (6 bases). The CDR3 is 15 residues long. Germline lookup yields CDR1 MDHEN and CDR2 SYDVKM. The V end lost 6 bases, the J end lost 1 base, and 12 bases lay between the germline ends. The CDR3 nucleotides are TGTGCCAGCAGCCTCGGGGACATGAACACCGGGGAGCTGTTTTTT. Translation gives CASSLGDMNTGELFF.

The CDR3 spells CASSSGQDLTGNTIYF. As DNA, the CDR3 is TGTGCCAGCAGCTCGGGACAGGATTTAACTGGAAACACCATATATTTT. The V call is TRBV5-8, the J call TRBJ1-3; 8 positions agree with TRBD1. The V gene end was trimmed by 3 bases and the J gene end by 2 bases; junction bases not matched to a gene: 7. The germline V gene has CDR1 SGHTS and CDR2 YDEGEE. The CDR3 extends over 16 amino acids.

V and J are TRBV2 and TRBJ1-1; D is ambiguous. V dropped 2 bases and J dropped 9 bases, with 4 bases sitting between them. CDR1 and CDR2 from the germline V gene are SNHLY and FYNNEI. This CDR3 comprises 10 residues. As DNA, the CDR3 is TGTGCCAGCAGTGAAATCCAAGCTTTCTTT. Translation gives CASSEIQAFF.

CDR3 nucleotide sequence: TGTGCCAGCAGTTTAAGTCAGGGGAATCAGCCCCAGCATTTT. As protein: CASSLSQGNQPQHF. The rearrangement uses TRBV28 and TRBJ1-5; D possibly corresponds to TRBD1 (6 bases). The germline V and J ends were trimmed by 2 bases and 4 bases, with 9 bases remaining between them. Germline CDR1 and CDR2: MDHEN and SYDVKM. The CDR3 runs 14 residues.

The CDR3 sequence: CASSVGGTTTGELFF. The CDR3, as DNA: TGTGCCAGCAGCGTAGGGGGAACGACGACTGGGGAGCTGTTTTTT. The chain combines TRBV9 with TRBJ2-2; D not resolved. The CDR3 consists of 15 residues. The V gene lost 0 bases and the J gene lost 8 bases, with 14 bases spanning the gap. In germline, CDR1 is SGDLS, CDR2 YYNGEE.

The genes are TRBV5-1 and TRBJ2-3, with D possibly matching TRBD1 (5 bases). Trimming removed 4 bases at V and 4 bases at J, with 10 bases between. Germline V gene data show CDR1 as SGHRS and CDR2 as YFSETQ. The CDR3 length is 13 residues. CDR3 in amino acids: CASSVDNSDTQYF. CDR3 DNA sequence: TGCGCCAGCAGCGTGGACAATTCAGATACGCAGTATTTT.

The rearrangement uses TRBV11-2 and TRBJ2-5; possibly TRBD2 for D (5 bases). This CDR3 region has 16 residues. Germline-derived CDR1 and CDR2 are SGHAT and FQNNGV. Trimming shortened V by 2 bases and J by 5 bases, and 18 bases separated the two germline ends. For the CDR3, the DNA is TGTGCCAGCAGCTTACAAATGGCGGGTGAGGGTGAGACCCAGTACTTC. Translating it yields CASSLQMAGEGETQYF. The full variable domain, with the rest looked up from reference TRBV11-2 and TRBJ2-5, is EAGVAQSPRYKIIEKRQSVAFWCNPISGHATLYWYQQILGQGPKLLIQFQNNGVVDDSQLPKDRFSAERLKGVDSTLKIQPAKLEDSAVYLCASSLQMAGEGETQYFGPGTRLLVL.

The gene calls are TRBV4-2 and TRBJ2-7; D gene unclear. Germline CDR1 LGHNA, CDR2 YNFKEQ. Between the trimmed V and J ends, which lost 0 bases and 9 bases, there was a span of 9 bases. The CDR3 runs 12 residues. CDR3 sequence reads: CASSQDQQGQYF. The CDR3 nucleotides are TGTGCCAGCAGCCAAGATCAACAAGGGCAGTACTTC.

This chain joins TRBV9 and TRBJ1-2; D is perhaps TRBD1 (6 bases). Between the trimmed V and J ends, which lost 0 bases and 6 bases, there was a span of 12 bases. The CDR3 length is 14 residues. Germline lookup yields CDR1 SGDLS and CDR2 YYNGEE. CDR3 nucleotides: TGTGCCAGCAGCGTAGTATTCGGGGGCCATGGCTACACCTTC. Translated: CASSVVFGGHGYTF.

The chain uses TRBV25-1 and TRBJ1-4; TRBD1 agrees at 11 bases. Per germline, CDR1 MGHDK and CDR2 SYGVNS. The CDR3 is 15 residues long. V lost 5 bases to trimming and J lost 8 bases; unmatched junction nucleotides: 7. The CDR3: CASSLGQGATEKLFF. CDR3 DNA sequence: TGTGCCAGCAGTCTTGGACAGGGGGCGACCGAAAAACTGTTTTTT.

This chain joins TRBV30 and TRBJ1-2, with a possible D match to TRBD1 (6 bases). Germline CDR1 and CDR2: GTSNPN and SVGIG (reference sequence). This CDR3 contains 17 residues. Between the trimmed V and J ends, which lost 3 bases and 1 base, there was a span of 21 bases. The CDR3 sequence is CAWSRGQRPLLNYGYTF. CDR3 sequence (DNA): TGTGCCTGGAGCCGAGGACAGAGACCACTACTTAACTATGGCTACACCTTC. The full variable domain, rest sourced from reference TRBV30 and TRBJ1-2, is SQTIHQWPATLVQPVGSPLSLECTVEGTSNPNLYWYRQAAGRGLQLLFYSVGIGQISSEVPQNLSASRPQDRQFILSSKKLLLSDSGFYLCAWSRGQRPLLNYGYTFGSGTRLTVV.

This chain uses TRBV30 with TRBJ2-7, with D perhaps matching TRBD1 (6 bases). From germline, CDR1 is GTSNPN and CDR2 SVGIG (reference sequence). The length of the CDR3 is 15 residues. The V gene lost 3 bases and the J gene lost 2 bases, with 17 bases spanning the gap. The CDR3 is CAWSPGLQGPYEQYF. The CDR3 DNA is TGTGCCTGGAGCCCCGGACTCCAGGGGCCCTACGAGCAGTACTTC.

This clone occurred once. Other DNA sequences in the sample encode the same CDR3. The V and J genes are TRBV6-5 and TRBJ1-1, with 7 positions matching TRBD1. Per the germline V gene, CDR1 is MNHEY and CDR2 is SVGAGI. With 0 bases clipped from V and 4 bases from J, the junction kept 5 bases outside the gene matches. This CDR3 contains 15 residues. CDR3 bases: TGTGCCAGCAGTTACTCGCGGACAGGCGGCACTGAAGCTTTCTTT. This translates into CASSYSRTGGTEAFF.

J is TRBJ1-2 and V is TRBV28; 8 bases align to TRBD1. This CDR3 is 16 amino acids long. CDR1 and CDR2 (germline): MDHEN, SYDVKM. V was pared by 9 bases and J by 1 base, with 13 bases of the junction left unmatched. Here the CDR3 reads CASQFAQGARNYGYTF. Here the CDR3 DNA reads TGTGCCAGTCAGTTTGCGCAGGGGGCCCGTAACTATGGCTACACCTTC.

The chain is built from TRBV27 and TRBJ1-6, with 9 bases that match TRBD1. The CDR3 sequence is 14 residues long. Germline values: CDR1 MNHEY, CDR2 SMNVEV (reference sequence). V lost 6 bases, J lost 13 bases, and 10 bases stayed unmatched. CDR3 sequence (DNA): TGTGCCAGCAGCCGGGACAGGGCTTCGGGGCCCCTCCACTTT. Translation gives CASSRDRASGPLHF.

V usage is TRBV6-5 and J usage is TRBJ2-7; D ambiguous. The CDR3 extends over 15 amino acids. Germline CDR1 MNHEY, CDR2 SVGAGI. Trimming removed 0 bases from V and 2 bases from J, with 11 bases in between. CDR3 in amino acids: CASSYSADLTYEQYF. The CDR3 coding sequence is TGTGCCAGCAGTTACTCGGCGGACCTAACCTACGAGCAGTACTTC.

The rearrangement uses TRBV5-5 and TRBJ2-1, with a tentative D call TRBD1 (7 bases). The CDR3 has 13 amino acids. The V gene lost 4 bases and the J gene lost 8 bases, with 13 bases spanning the gap. Germline V gene sequence: CDR1 SGHKS, CDR2 YYEKEE (reference sequence). CDR3 in DNA: TGTGCCAGCAGCCGACAGGGAGGAGATGAGCAGTTCTTC. As protein: CASSRQGGDEQFF.

The chain has TRBV14 and TRBJ1-4; D is undetermined. The CDR3 is 15 amino acids. With 4 bases removed from V and 1 base from J, the gap between germline ends came to 10 bases. The germline V gene has CDR1 SGHDN and CDR2 FVKESK. This chain's CDR3 is CASSPRMGTNEKLFF. CDR3 in DNA: TGTGCCAGCAGCCCCCGGATGGGAACTAATGAAAAACTGTTTTTT.

This chain links TRBV10-3 with TRBJ1-6; 8 bases agree with TRBD1. V shed 9 bases, J shed 7 bases, and the junction held 11 bases outside the gene matches. From germline, CDR1 is ENHRY and CDR2 SYGVKD. The CDR3 sequence is 15 residues long. The CDR3 coding sequence is TGTGCCATAGGGAGGCAGGGGGCGGACAATTCACCCCTCCACTTT. Translation gives CAIGRQGADNSPLHF.